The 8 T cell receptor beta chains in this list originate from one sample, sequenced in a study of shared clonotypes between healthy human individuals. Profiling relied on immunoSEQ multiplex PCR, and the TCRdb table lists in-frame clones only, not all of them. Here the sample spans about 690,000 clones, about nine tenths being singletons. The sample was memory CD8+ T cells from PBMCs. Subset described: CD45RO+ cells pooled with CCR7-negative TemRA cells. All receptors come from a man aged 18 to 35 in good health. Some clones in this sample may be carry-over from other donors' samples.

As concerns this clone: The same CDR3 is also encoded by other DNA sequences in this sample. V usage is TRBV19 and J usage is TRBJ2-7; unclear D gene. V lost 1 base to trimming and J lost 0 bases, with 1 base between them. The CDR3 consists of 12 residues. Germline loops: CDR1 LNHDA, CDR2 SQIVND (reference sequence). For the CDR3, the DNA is TGTGCCAGTAGTATAGGCTCCTACGAGCAGTACTTC. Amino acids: CASSIGSYEQYF.

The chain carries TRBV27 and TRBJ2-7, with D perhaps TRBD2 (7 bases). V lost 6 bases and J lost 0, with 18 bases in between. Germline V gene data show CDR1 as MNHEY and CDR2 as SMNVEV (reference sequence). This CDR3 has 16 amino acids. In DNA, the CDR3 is TGTGCCAGCAGCCAGTGGGGGGGGCCGAGCTCCTACGAGCAGTACTTC. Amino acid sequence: CASSQWGGPSSYEQYF.

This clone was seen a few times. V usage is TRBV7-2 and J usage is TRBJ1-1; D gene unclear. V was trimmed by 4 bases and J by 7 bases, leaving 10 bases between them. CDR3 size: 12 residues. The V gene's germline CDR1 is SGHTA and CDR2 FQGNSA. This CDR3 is CASSSRGSEAFF. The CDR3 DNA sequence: TGTGCCAGCAGCTCCCGAGGCAGTGAAGCTTTCTTT.

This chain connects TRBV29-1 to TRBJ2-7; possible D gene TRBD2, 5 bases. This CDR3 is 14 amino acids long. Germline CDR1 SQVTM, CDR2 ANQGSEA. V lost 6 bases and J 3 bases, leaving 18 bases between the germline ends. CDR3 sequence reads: CSVPSGPHYYEQYF. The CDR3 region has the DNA TGCAGCGTACCAAGCGGACCACATTACTACGAGCAGTACTTC.

The CDR3 nucleotides read TGTGCCAGCAGCCTGCAGGGTAACGAGCAGTACTTC. Translation gives CASSLQGNEQYF. This chain connects TRBV5-6 to TRBJ2-7, with D perhaps matching TRBD1 (5 bases). V lost 4 bases, J lost 5 bases, and 10 bases lay in between. Looked up from germline, CDR1 is SGHDT and CDR2 is YYEEEE. This CDR3 is 12 amino acids long. Filled out from reference TRBV5-6 and TRBJ2-7, the complete variable domain reads DAGVTQSPTHLIKTRGQQVTLRCSPKSGHDTVSWYQQALGQGPQFIFQYYEEEERQRGNFPDRFSGHQFPNYSSELNVNALLLGDSALYLCASSLQGNEQYFGPGTRLTVT.

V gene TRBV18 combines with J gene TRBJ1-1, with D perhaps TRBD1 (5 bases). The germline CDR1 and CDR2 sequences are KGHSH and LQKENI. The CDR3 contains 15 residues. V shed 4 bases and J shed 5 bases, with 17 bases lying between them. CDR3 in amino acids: CASSLPEGPSTEAFF. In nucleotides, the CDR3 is TGTGCCAGCTCACTACCGGAGGGGCCGAGTACTGAAGCTTTCTTT.

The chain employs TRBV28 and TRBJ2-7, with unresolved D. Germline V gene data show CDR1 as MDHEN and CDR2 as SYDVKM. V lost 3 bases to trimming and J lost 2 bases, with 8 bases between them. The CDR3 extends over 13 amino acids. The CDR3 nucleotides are TGTGCCAGCAGTTTCATGAGAACCTACGAGCAGTACTTC. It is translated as CASSFMRTYEQYF.

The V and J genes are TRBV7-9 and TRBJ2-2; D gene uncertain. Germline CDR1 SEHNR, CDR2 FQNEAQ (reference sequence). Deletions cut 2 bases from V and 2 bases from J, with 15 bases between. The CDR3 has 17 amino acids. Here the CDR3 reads CASSLTLLHTNTGELFF. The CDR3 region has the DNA TGTGCCAGCAGCTTAACCCTACTCCACACTAACACCGGGGAGCTGTTTTTT.